The rows below give T cell receptor beta chains drawn from one sample of a study of cytomegalovirus exposure and HLA in healthy donors. Generated by immunoSEQ multiplex PCR, the TCRdb table keeps only in-frame clones and is missing some. The profile shows 220,000 or so clones, almost 80% of them singletons. Sequencing used PBMCs. These receptors all come from a male donor in good health and CMV-seronegative. CDR3s include the opening cysteine and the closing phenylalanine or tryptophan. D genes are given only for firm matches. The size entry is marked missing in some rows and otherwise reads once, few, many or a size class.

CDR3 DNA: TGTGCCAGCAGCTTAGGAGGCCCCCCCAATGAGCAGTTCTTC
CDR3 protein: CASSLGGPPNEQFF
clone size: NA
J gene: TRBJ2-1
D gene: NA
V gene: TRBV7-2

CDR3 DNA: TGCGCCAGCAGCTTGACGACGGGGAGCTCCTACGAGCAGTACTTC
CDR3 protein: CASSLTTGSSYEQYF
clone size: NA
J gene: TRBJ2-7
D gene: NA
V gene: TRBV5-1

CDR3 DNA: TGCGCCAGCAGTCAACCCCCCAGTTTCTCCTCCTACGAGCAGTACTTC
CDR3 protein: CASSQPPSFSSYEQYF
clone size: NA
J gene: TRBJ2-7
D gene: NA
V gene: TRBV23-1

CDR3 DNA: TGCAGCGTGGGCAGGGGGCGGGAGCAGTACTTC
CDR3 protein: CSVGRGREQYF
clone size: few
J gene: TRBJ2-7
D gene: TRBD1
V gene: TRBV20-1

CDR3 DNA: TGTGCCAGCTCCCCTACTAGCGGGAGGACCCAAGAGACCCAGTACTTC
CDR3 protein: CASSPTSGRTQETQYF
clone size: once
J gene: TRBJ2-5
D gene: TRBD2
V gene: TRBV18

CDR3 DNA: TGTGCCAGCAGTGATCGGGGGACTGAAGCTTTCTTT
CDR3 protein: CASSDRGTEAFF
clone size: few
J gene: TRBJ1-1
D gene: NA
V gene: TRBV2

CDR3 DNA: TGTGCCAGCAGCCCAGAGGGACAAAACAATGAGCAGTTCTTC
CDR3 protein: CASSPEGQNNEQFF
clone size: once
J gene: TRBJ2-1
D gene: NA
V gene: TRBV7-3

CDR3 DNA: TGTGCCAGCAGCTTGGCCCAGGGGACACAATTTGGAAACACCATATATTTT
CDR3 protein: CASSLAQGTQFGNTIYF
clone size: NA
J gene: TRBJ1-3
D gene: NA
V gene: TRBV7-6

CDR3 DNA: TGCGCCAGCAGCCGACACCCCCGGGACAGGGGGCTTCTTACCTATGGCTACACCTTC
CDR3 protein: CASSRHPRDRGLLTYGYTF
clone size: NA
J gene: TRBJ1-2
D gene: TRBD1
V gene: TRBV4-1

CDR3 DNA: TGTGCCAGCAGCGTAGAGGGCTCGGGGGGGTACAATGAGCAGTTCTTC
CDR3 protein: CASSVEGSGGYNEQFF
clone size: NA
J gene: TRBJ2-1
D gene: TRBD2
V gene: TRBV9

CDR3 DNA: TGTGCCAGCAGCTTACGGGCAGATACGCAGTATTTT
CDR3 protein: CASSLRADTQYF
clone size: NA
J gene: TRBJ2-3
D gene: NA
V gene: TRBV11-2

CDR3 DNA: TGTGCCAGCAGCCGGGACAGATCTTACGAGCAGTACTTC
CDR3 protein: CASSRDRSYEQYF
clone size: few
J gene: TRBJ2-7
D gene: TRBD1
V gene: TRBV7-3

CDR3 DNA: TGTGCCAGCAGCCGTAGGCGGCTAGCGGGAGGTGGGGATGAGCAGTTCTTC
CDR3 protein: CASSRRRLAGGGDEQFF
clone size: NA
J gene: TRBJ2-1
D gene: TRBD2
V gene: TRBV7-8

CDR3 DNA: TGCGCCAGCAGCTTGCTAGGTTCCTACAATGAGCAGTTCTTC
CDR3 protein: CASSLLGSYNEQFF
clone size: NA
J gene: TRBJ2-1
D gene: NA
V gene: TRBV5-1

CDR3 DNA: TGTGCCAGCAGCGTTGATGACTCGCGGACTCTTAGCTCCTACGAGCAGTACTTC
CDR3 protein: CASSVDDSRTLSSYEQYF
clone size: NA
J gene: TRBJ2-7
D gene: NA
V gene: TRBV9

CDR3 DNA: TGTGCTAGTGGCCCCCGCCCTGGGGGGGGCTACACCTTC
CDR3 protein: CASGPRPGGGYTF
clone size: NA
J gene: TRBJ1-2
D gene: NA
V gene: TRBV12-5

CDR3 DNA: TGTGCCAGCGCCTGGGATCGTAGCGGGAGGGCCCATGAGCAGTTCTTC
CDR3 protein: CASAWDRSGRAHEQFF
clone size: once
J gene: TRBJ2-1
D gene: TRBD2
V gene: TRBV6-6

CDR3 DNA: TGTGCCAGCAGTGAAGAAATCATCGGGAACACCGGGGAGCTGTTTTTT
CDR3 protein: CASSEEIIGNTGELFF
clone size: NA
J gene: TRBJ2-2
D gene: NA
V gene: TRBV2